The clone carrying this T cell receptor beta chain was counted ten times or more. Its antigen is undetermined. The data derive from a study of T cells in Graves' hyperthyroidism and ophthalmopathy. Findings and caveats of the study: For ophthalmopathy, model prediction preceded onset by a median 6.5 months.

The CDR3 covers 14 residues. The V gene's germline CDR1 is MNHEY and CDR2 SMNVEV (reference sequence). Trimming cost V 5 bases and J 10 bases; bases outside gene matches: 9. Authors of the study amplified TCR beta CDR3 regions from RNA transcripts. A first-round RT-PCR of the TCR CDR3 used the HTBI primer set. One entry per CDR3 protein results from TCRdb running MiXCR on the multiplex PCR reads. The sample includes about 370,000 distinct CDR3 sequences, roughly 15% of them seen just once. The sample consisted of blood. This clonotype was obtained from a woman in her sixties with Graves' ophthalmopathy. V is TRBV27 and J is TRBJ2-1; TRBD2 matches at 9 bases. The chain's CDR3 is CASSPTGLAQEQFF. The DNA of the CDR3 is TGTGCCAGCAGTCCAACCGGACTAGCGCAAGAGCAGTTCTTC.